This T cell receptor (beta chain) was obtained from a study of patients and donors after allogeneic stem cell transplantation. Germline assignment: CDR1 DFQATT and CDR2 SNEGSKA (reference sequence). This CDR3 is 13 amino acids long. The junction had 3 bases not matched to a gene; V was cut back by 1 base and J by 3 bases. TCRdb re-called the RT-PCR reads with MiXCR, one entry per CDR3 protein. Here the sample spans hundreds of thousands of distinct CDR3 sequences, 16% being singletons. This sequence was found in a human donor who was either an allogeneic HSCT recipient or a stem cell or donor lymphocyte infusion donor (not recorded which). It is not recorded whose cells these are; they may come from a transplant donor. V and J are TRBV20-1 and TRBJ2-7; 7 bases agree with TRBD1. Sequenced input: blood, either unsorted or a sorted T cell fraction (not recorded which). This CDR3 is CSARGDSLYEQYF. The CDR3 nucleotides read TGCAGTGCTAGAGGGGACAGTCTCTACGAGCAGTACTTC.